A single T cell receptor (beta chain) is shown here with its context. Germline assignment: CDR1 LNHDA and CDR2 SQIVND (reference sequence). V lost 5 bases, J lost 7 bases, and 8 bases stayed unmatched. The length of the CDR3 is 14 residues. The source of the sample is a study of blood T cell repertoires in COVID-19. Produced via immunoSEQ multiplex PCR; TCRdb's table is partial and in-frame only. Of around 100,000 clones in the sample, roughly 90% were seen once. This TCR came from a woman aged 55-69 years with acute or convalescent COVID-19. The rearrangement links TRBV19 to TRBJ1-5; 7 bases fit TRBD1. Sequencing was performed on peripheral blood. CDR3: CASSQGSRGQPQHF. CDR3 sequence (DNA): TGTGCCAGTAGTCAAGGATCCAGGGGGCAGCCCCAGCATTTT.